The entry below gives a single T cell receptor (beta chain) sequence along with its context. This clone was seen a single time. No antigen is known for it. No clone much larger than this one lies a single base away; base qualities are absent. A second Seattle source provided samples from volunteer blood donors who had recovered from COVID-19. Each collaborating institution followed its own protocols to collect whole blood in K2EDTA tubes. For TCRbeta analysis, collaborator samples were shipped as frozen whole blood, as isolated PBMCs, or as DNA extracted from either sample type. V lost 6 bases and J lost 4 bases; the stretch between them is 9 bases long. From cysteine to phenylalanine, the CDR3 is 13 amino acids long. The kept DNA is CDR3 alone, 39 bases in frame from the first base. From a lookup of the germline V gene (reference sequence), CDR1 and CDR2 are LNHDA and SQIVND. The immunoSEQ Assay, a bias-controlled multiplex PCR, was used to amplify TCRbeta CDR3 regions from genomic DNA. On the study's bioinformatics: The number of nucleated cells in each sample was estimated from the amplification of reference gene primers within the assay. Sequence reads were collapsed and filtered to measure the absolute abundance of every unique TCRbeta CDR3 rearrangement. For each sample, productive Simpson clonality was calculated as the square root of Simpson's diversity index across productive rearrangements. Entries here come from immuneACCESS through TCRdb and include only in-frame sequences with V and J called. Some clones fail to appear in such tables; in the studies checked, an unresolved V gene covers under half of the shortfall, and the cause of the remainder is unknown. D and trimming come from the DNA, and the V and J calls and clone size come from that table. For this sample there are 72,000 or so clones; 75% to 90% appear just once. Roughly 18% of the sample is held by the ten biggest clonotypes.

The record originates from a study of blood T cell repertoires in COVID-19 (TCRdb year 2020). With respect to the entire study: Collaborator samples came from the United States, Italy and Spain and covered acute and convalescent phases of COVID-19. The material from the prospective study consisted of cDNA or gDNA derived from T cells, B-cell-depleted T cells, or PBMCs. The dataset comprised deeply sampled blood TCRbeta repertoires from subjects exposed to, actively infected with, or recovered from COVID-19. A freely available public database, intended as a resource for researchers studying the immune response to SARS-CoV-2, is where the repertoires were released. Samples were obtained from the ongoing ImmuneRACE study (first 160 participants) and from 1,254 subjects provided by 6 global collaborators. The sample metadata nearly always contained a de-identified subject ID, COVID-19 status, age in years and sex. Where available, HLA class I and class II types were obtained from metadata supplied by the sample provider rather than from assay-based typing. Overall study outcomes, separate from this receptor: Clinical and demographic metadata were provided uncurated, with the amount varying by source and participant.

The receptor was derived from a man in his 70s who had recovered from COVID-19. The specimen sequenced was peripheral blood. The chain is assembled from TRBV19 and TRBJ2-2; the D gene is unclear. The DNA reads as follows: TGTGCCAGTAGCCCCTTTAGCACCGGGGAGCTGTTTTTT. Protein translation: CASSPFSTGELFF.